This TCR beta chain was obtained from a study of shared clonotypes between healthy human individuals. Findings and limits, study-wide: Non-shared clonotypes displayed generation probabilities falling below those of clonotypes present in all four donors.

This CDR3 is 17 amino acids long. CDR1 is LNHNV, CDR2 YYDKDF, per germline (reference sequence). Trimming shortened V by 0 bases and J by 2 bases, and 17 bases separated the two germline ends. Naive CD8 cells comprised CD45RO-negative, CCR7-positively selected cells, excluding terminally differentiated effector memory CD45RA+ cells. This clone was found once. Its antigen is unidentified. The data were produced by immunoSEQ multiplex PCR, yet TCRdb's version contains in-frame clones alone and is incomplete. The sample has hundreds of thousands of clones, over 90% seen once. The chain is built from TRBV15 and TRBJ2-7; TRBD2 might be the D (6 bases). The receptor's source is a young man in good health. Sequencing used naive CD8+ T cells sorted from blood. The CDR3 DNA reads as TGTGCCACCAGCAGAGATGGGGGGACTCCTTCCCCCTACGAGCAGTACTTC. Residues: CATSRDGGTPSPYEQYF. Supplemented by reference TRBV15 and TRBJ2-7, the full variable domain reads DAMVIQNPRYQVTQFGKPVTLSCSQTLNHNVMYWYQQKSSQAPKLLFHYYDKDFNNEADTPDNFQSRRPNTSFCFLDIRSPGLGDTAMYLCATSRDGGTPSPYEQYFGPGTRLTVT.